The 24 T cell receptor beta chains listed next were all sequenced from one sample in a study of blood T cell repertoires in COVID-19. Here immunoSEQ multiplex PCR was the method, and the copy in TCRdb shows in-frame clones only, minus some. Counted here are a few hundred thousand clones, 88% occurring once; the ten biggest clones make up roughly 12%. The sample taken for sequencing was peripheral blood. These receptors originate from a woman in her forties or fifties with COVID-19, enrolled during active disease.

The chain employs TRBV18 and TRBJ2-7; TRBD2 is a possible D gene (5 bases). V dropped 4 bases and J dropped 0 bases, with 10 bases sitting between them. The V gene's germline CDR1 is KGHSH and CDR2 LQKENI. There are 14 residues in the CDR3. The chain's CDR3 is CASSRGQDSYEQYF. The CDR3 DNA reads TGTGCCAGCTCACGAGGGCAGGACTCCTACGAGCAGTACTTC.

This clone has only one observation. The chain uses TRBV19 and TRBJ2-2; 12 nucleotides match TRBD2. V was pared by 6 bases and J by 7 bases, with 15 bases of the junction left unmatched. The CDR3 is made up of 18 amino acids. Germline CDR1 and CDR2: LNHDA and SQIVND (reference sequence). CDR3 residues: CASSSWTSGDQGDGELFF. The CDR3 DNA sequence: TGTGCCAGTAGCTCGTGGACTAGCGGGGACCAGGGGGACGGGGAGCTGTTTTTT.

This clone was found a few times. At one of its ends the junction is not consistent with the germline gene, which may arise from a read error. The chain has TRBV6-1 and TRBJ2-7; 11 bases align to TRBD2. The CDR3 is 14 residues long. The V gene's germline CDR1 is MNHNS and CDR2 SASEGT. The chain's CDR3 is CASREGLAGYEQYF. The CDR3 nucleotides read TGTGCCAGCAGAGAAGGACTAGCGGGCTACGAGCAGTACTTC.

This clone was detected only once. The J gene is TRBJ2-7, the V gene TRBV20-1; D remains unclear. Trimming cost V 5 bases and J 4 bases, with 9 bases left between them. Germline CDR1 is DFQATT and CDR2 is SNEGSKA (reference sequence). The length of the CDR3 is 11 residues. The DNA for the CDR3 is TGCAGTGCTTCCGTCACTTACGAGCAGTACTTC. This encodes CSASVTYEQYF.

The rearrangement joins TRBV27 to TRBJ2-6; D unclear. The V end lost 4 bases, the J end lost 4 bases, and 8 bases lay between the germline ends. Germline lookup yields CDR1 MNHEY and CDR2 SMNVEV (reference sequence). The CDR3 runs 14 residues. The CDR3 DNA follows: TGTGCCAGCAGTTGGGCAGACGGGGCCAACGTCCTGACTTTC. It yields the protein CASSWADGANVLTF.

CDR3 in DNA: TGTGCCAGCAGTTACTCGAAAGGGGGCACCGGGGAGCTGTTTTTT. Translating it yields CASSYSKGGTGELFF. The chain combines TRBV6-5 with TRBJ2-2, with D perhaps TRBD1 (6 bases). V lost 0 bases to trimming and J lost 4 bases, with 9 bases between them. The CDR3 covers 15 residues. From germline, CDR1 is MNHEY and CDR2 SVGAGI.

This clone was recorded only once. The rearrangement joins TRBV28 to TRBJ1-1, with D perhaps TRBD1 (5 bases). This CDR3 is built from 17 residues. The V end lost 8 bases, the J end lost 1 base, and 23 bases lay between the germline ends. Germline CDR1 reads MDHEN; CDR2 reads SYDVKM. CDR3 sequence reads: CASAQGPGKSGNTEAFF. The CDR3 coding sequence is TGTGCCAGCGCCCAGGGCCCAGGGAAGTCGGGGAACACTGAAGCTTTCTTT.

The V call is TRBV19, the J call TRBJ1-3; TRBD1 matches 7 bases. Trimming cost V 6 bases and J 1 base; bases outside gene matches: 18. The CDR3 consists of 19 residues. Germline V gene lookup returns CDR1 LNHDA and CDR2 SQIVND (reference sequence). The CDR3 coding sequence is TGTGCCAGTAGGCAAACCGGGACAGACTTCGGGCCTTCTGGAAACACCATATATTTT. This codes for CASRQTGTDFGPSGNTIYF.

CDR3 protein: CASSVDVHSYGYTF. CDR3 nucleotide sequence: TGTGCCAGCAGCGTAGACGTCCACAGCTATGGCTACACCTTC. The genes are TRBV9 and TRBJ1-2; D remains ambiguous. CDR1 and CDR2 (germline): SGDLS, YYNGEE. V was clipped by 0 bases and J by 4 bases, with 10 bases between them. CDR3 length equals 14 residues.

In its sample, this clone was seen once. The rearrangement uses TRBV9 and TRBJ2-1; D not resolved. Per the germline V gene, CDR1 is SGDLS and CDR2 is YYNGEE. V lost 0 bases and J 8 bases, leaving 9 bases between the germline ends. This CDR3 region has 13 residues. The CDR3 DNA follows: TGTGCCAGCAGCGTAGGAGATTTCGATGAGCAGTTCTTC. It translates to CASSVGDFDEQFF.

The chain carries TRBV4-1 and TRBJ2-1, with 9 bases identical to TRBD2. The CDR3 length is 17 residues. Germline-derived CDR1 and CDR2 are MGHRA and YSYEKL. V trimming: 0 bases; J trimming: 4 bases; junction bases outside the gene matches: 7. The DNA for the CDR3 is TGCGCCAGCAGCCAAGAGGAGGCGGGGGGGCCTTACAATGAGCAGTTCTTC. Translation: CASSQEEAGGPYNEQFF.

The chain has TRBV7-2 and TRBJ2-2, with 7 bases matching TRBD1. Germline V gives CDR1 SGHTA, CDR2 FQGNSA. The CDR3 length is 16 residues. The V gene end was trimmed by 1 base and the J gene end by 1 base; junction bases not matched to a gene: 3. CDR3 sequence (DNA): TGTGCCAGCAGCTTAGATAGGACAGGGAACACCGGGGAGCTGTTTTTT. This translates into CASSLDRTGNTGELFF.

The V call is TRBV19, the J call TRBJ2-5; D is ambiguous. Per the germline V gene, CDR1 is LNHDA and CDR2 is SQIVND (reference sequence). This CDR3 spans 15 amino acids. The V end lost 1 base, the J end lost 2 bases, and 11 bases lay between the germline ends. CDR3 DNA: TGTGCCAGTAGTATAGTCCGGCAGGCGCAAGAGACCCAGTACTTC. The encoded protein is CASSIVRQAQETQYF.

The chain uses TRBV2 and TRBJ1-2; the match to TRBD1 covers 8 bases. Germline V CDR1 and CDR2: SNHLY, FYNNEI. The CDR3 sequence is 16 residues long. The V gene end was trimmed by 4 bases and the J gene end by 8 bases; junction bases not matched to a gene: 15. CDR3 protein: CASSGPLGQGVRGYTF. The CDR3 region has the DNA TGTGCCAGCAGTGGGCCCCTTGGACAGGGCGTGAGGGGCTACACCTTC.

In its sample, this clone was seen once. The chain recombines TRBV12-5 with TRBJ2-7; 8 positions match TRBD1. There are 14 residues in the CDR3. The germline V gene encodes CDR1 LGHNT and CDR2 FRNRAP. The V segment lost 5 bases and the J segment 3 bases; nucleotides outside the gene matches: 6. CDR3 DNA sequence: TGTGCTAGTGGTCCCGGACAGGGAGACTACGAGCAGTACTTC. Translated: CASGPGQGDYEQYF.

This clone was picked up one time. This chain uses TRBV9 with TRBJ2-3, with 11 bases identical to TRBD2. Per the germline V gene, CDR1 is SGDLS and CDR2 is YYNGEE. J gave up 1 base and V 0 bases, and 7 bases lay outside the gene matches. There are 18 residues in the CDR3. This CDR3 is CASSVGPSGGLRTDTQYF. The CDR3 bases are TGTGCCAGCAGCGTAGGTCCTAGCGGGGGGCTACGCACAGATACGCAGTATTTT.

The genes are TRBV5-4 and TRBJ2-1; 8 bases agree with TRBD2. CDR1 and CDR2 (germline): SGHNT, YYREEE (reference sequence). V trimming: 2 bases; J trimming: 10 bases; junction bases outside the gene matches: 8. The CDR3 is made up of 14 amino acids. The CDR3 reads CASSFGNVAGEQFF. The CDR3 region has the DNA TGTGCCAGCAGCTTTGGGAACGTAGCGGGGGAGCAGTTCTTC.

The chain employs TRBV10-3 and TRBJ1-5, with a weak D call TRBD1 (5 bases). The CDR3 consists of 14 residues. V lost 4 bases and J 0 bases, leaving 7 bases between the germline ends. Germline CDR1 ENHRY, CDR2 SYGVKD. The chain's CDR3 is CAISGDYSNQPQHF. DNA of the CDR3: TGTGCCATCAGTGGGGACTATAGCAATCAGCCCCAGCATTTT.

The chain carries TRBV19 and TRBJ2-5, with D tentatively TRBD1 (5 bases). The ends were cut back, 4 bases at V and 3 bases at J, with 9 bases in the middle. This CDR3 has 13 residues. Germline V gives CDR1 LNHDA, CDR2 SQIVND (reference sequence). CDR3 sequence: CASSTDSEETQYF. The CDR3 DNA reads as TGTGCCAGTAGTACAGACAGTGAAGAGACCCAGTACTTC.

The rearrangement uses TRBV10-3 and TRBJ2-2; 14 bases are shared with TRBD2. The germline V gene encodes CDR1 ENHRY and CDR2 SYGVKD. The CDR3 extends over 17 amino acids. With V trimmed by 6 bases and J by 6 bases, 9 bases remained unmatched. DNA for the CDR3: TGTGCCATCAGCCTAGTGACTAGCGGGGGGGAGGCCGGGGAGCTGTTTTTT. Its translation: CAISLVTSGGEAGELFF.

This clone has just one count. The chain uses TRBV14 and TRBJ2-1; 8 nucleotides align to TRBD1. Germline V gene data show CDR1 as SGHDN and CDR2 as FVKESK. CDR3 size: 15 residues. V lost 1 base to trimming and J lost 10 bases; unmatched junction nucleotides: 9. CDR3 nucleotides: TGTGCCAGCAGCCAAGTCAGGGGGCGAAATCGGGAGCAGTTCTTC. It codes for CASSQVRGRNREQFF.

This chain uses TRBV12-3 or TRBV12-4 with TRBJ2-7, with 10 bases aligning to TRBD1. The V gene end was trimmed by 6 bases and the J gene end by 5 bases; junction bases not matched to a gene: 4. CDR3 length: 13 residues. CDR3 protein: CASRGDRGHEQYF. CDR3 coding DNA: TGTGCCAGCAGGGGGGACAGGGGACACGAGCAGTACTTC.

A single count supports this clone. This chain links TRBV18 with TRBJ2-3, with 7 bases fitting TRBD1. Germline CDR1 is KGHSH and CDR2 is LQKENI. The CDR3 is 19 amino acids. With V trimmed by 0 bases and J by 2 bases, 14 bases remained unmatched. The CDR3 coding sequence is TGTGCCAGCTCACCACCGTCAACAGGGGCCTTATTTACCACAGATACGCAGTATTTT. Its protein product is CASSPPSTGALFTTDTQYF.

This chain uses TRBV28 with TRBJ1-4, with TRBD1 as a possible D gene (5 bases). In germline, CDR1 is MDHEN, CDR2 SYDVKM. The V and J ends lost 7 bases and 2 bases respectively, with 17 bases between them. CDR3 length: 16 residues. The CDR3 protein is CASMGGTPVTNEKLFF. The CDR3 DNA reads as TGTGCCAGCATGGGGGGTACCCCAGTGACTAATGAAAAACTGTTTTTT.